The 32 T cell receptor beta chains listed next were all sequenced from one sample in a study of PD-L1 blockade in urothelial cancer. The protocol was immunoSEQ multiplex PCR, while the TCRdb copy is restricted to in-frame clones and leaves out a portion. The profile covers roughly 50,000 clones, with approximately 90% appearing a single time and approximately 7.6% taken by the ten largest. Sample: PBMCs, taken around atezolizumab (anti-PD-L1) treatment. These receptors originate from a man aged 60-69 years with urothelial cancer.

On this clone itself: Germline and junction disagree at one end, which may indicate a read error. The rearrangement uses TRBV7-7 and TRBJ2-5; TRBD1 matches at 7 bases. From germline, CDR1 is SSHAT and CDR2 FNYEAQ (reference sequence). The CDR3 spans 15 residues. The CDR3 DNA follows: TGTGCTAGCAGCTTTAGGGACAGCTACCAAGAGACCCAGTACTTC. It is translated as CASSFRDSYQETQYF.

The chain recombines TRBV29-1 with TRBJ2-3; 10 bases match TRBD1. CDR3 size: 14 residues. The germline V gene encodes CDR1 SQVTM and CDR2 ANQGSEA. The J segment lost 1 base and the V segment lost 4 bases, leaving 2 bases of the junction unmatched. CDR3 residues: CSVVGTGGTDTQYF. CDR3 DNA sequence: TGCAGCGTTGTGGGGACAGGGGGCACAGATACGCAGTATTTT.

The rearrangement joins TRBV7-9 to TRBJ2-2, with a possible D match to TRBD1 (6 bases). V gave up 3 bases and J gave up 2 bases, with 10 bases separating them. CDR3 length equals 15 residues. The germline gives CDR1 SEHNR, CDR2 FQNEAQ (reference sequence). CDR3 residues: CASSLGTPNTGELFF. In DNA form, the CDR3 reads TGTGCCAGCAGCTTGGGGACACCTAACACCGGGGAGCTGTTTTTT.

V and J are TRBV2 and TRBJ1-4, with 9 positions matching TRBD1. Germline V gives CDR1 SNHLY, CDR2 FYNNEI. The CDR3 is 16 amino acids. The junction had 11 bases not matched to a gene; V was cut back by 8 bases and J by 4 bases. The CDR3 sequence is CASLKRGTGINEKLFF. CDR3 coding DNA: TGTGCCAGCCTAAAGCGGGGGACAGGGATTAATGAAAAACTGTTTTTT.

The gene calls are TRBV28 and TRBJ2-2, with 10 bases lining up with TRBD2. In germline, CDR1 is MDHEN, CDR2 SYDVKM. Losses at the gene ends were 3 bases for V and 0 bases for J; bases not matched to a gene: 7. CDR3 length equals 18 residues. CDR3 in amino acids: CASSLGSGGPSNTGELFF. In DNA, the CDR3 is TGTGCCAGCAGTTTGGGTAGCGGGGGGCCTTCGAACACCGGGGAGCTGTTTTTT.

This clone was detected only a few times. Distinct nucleotide sequences in the sample also encode this CDR3. V is TRBV15 and J is TRBJ1-2; a weak D match, TRBD1 (5 bases). CDR3 length: 13 amino acids. Germline assignment: CDR1 LNHNV and CDR2 YYDKDF (reference sequence). V lost 0 bases and J 4 bases, leaving 6 bases between the germline ends. As DNA, the CDR3 is TGTGCCACCAGCAGAGACAGGGTCTATGGCTACACCTTC. Translation gives CATSRDRVYGYTF.

J is TRBJ1-2 and V is TRBV7-6; possible D gene TRBD1, 6 bases. Trimming shortened V by 2 bases and J by 6 bases, and 16 bases separated the two germline ends. The CDR3 has 15 amino acids. Germline V CDR1 and CDR2: SGHVS, FNYEAQ. The CDR3 spells CASSLNNQGRDGYTF. Here the CDR3 DNA reads TGTGCCAGCAGCTTAAATAATCAGGGGCGAGATGGCTACACCTTC.

This clone was seen a single time. The chain has TRBV5-1 and TRBJ1-1, with D perhaps matching TRBD1 (6 bases). Germline loops: CDR1 SGHRS, CDR2 YFSETQ. The CDR3 loop spans 13 amino acids. The V gene lost 4 bases and the J gene lost 4 bases, with 11 bases spanning the gap. The CDR3 is CASSRGGPTEAFF. The CDR3 DNA follows: TGCGCCAGCAGCCGGGGGGGCCCCACTGAAGCTTTCTTT.

The chain employs TRBV7-8 and TRBJ1-2; D is possibly TRBD1 (5 bases). The CDR3 contains 16 residues. Germline V gives CDR1 SGHVS, CDR2 FQNEAQ. The germline V and J ends were trimmed by 3 bases and 0 bases, with 14 bases remaining between them. CDR3 DNA: TGTGCCAGCAGCTTCCACACAGGCGTAGCTAACTATGGCTACACCTTC. Protein product: CASSFHTGVANYGYTF. Variable domain in full (rest from reference TRBV7-8 and TRBJ1-2): GAGVSQSPRYKVAKRGQDVALRCDPISGHVSLFWYQQALGQGPEFLTYFQNEAQLDKSGLPSDRFFAERPEGSVSTLKIQRTQQEDSAVYLCASSFHTGVANYGYTFGSGTRLTVV.

The chain joins TRBV4-3 to TRBJ1-4; 12 nucleotides agree with TRBD1. CDR3 size: 16 residues. Germline assignment: CDR1 LGHNA and CDR2 YSLEER. After removal of 3 bases from V and 8 bases from J, the junction contained 7 bases not matched to a gene. The CDR3 DNA reads TGCGCCAGCAGCCAGGGACAGGGGGCGCGTCGGGAAAAACTGTTTTTT. This encodes CASSQGQGARREKLFF.

The CDR3 nucleotides are TGTGCCAGCTCACTCGGCGGGGGGACCACAGATACGCAGTATTTT. This gives the protein CASSLGGGTTDTQYF. The chain recombines TRBV18 with TRBJ2-3; 8 nucleotides align to TRBD2. Looked up from germline, CDR1 is KGHSH and CDR2 is LQKENI. The CDR3 is made up of 15 amino acids. V shed 4 bases and J 2 bases; nucleotides not matched to a gene: 5.

The chain employs TRBV19 and TRBJ1-5; no reliable D call. This CDR3 comprises 12 residues. CDR1 is LNHDA and CDR2 is SQIVND in the germline V gene (reference sequence). V was clipped by 5 bases and J by 7 bases, with 9 bases between them. The CDR3 sequence: CASSVTLQPQHF. CDR3 sequence (DNA): TGTGCCAGTAGTGTTACTTTACAGCCCCAGCATTTT.

The V gene is TRBV5-4, the J gene TRBJ1-6, with D hard to call. This CDR3 contains 16 residues. CDR1 and CDR2 (germline): SGHNT, YYREEE (reference sequence). V was trimmed by 0 bases and J by 3 bases, leaving 10 bases between them. CDR3 sequence (DNA): TGTGCCAGCAGCTTGGTTCCGGGTGACTATAATTCACCCCTCCACTTT. This sequence encodes CASSLVPGDYNSPLHF.

V is TRBV4-2 and J is TRBJ2-5; 7 positions match TRBD2. This CDR3 is built from 18 residues. The trim removed 0 bases at V and 5 bases at J, leaving 15 bases unmatched. From germline, CDR1 is LGHNA and CDR2 YNFKEQ. This CDR3 reads CASSQDWNTAGRVETQYF. Written as DNA, the CDR3 is TGTGCCAGCAGCCAAGATTGGAATACAGCGGGGCGGGTGGAGACCCAGTACTTC.

The J gene is TRBJ2-2, the V gene TRBV23-1; maybe TRBD1 (6 bases). TRBV23-1 is flagged as an ORF with uncertain function. V was shortened by 2 bases and J by 3 bases, with 10 bases between the two germline ends. This CDR3 is 15 amino acids long. CDR3 sequence reads: CASSQQGNDTGELFF. The DNA of the CDR3 is TGCGCCAGCAGTCAACAGGGGAACGACACCGGGGAGCTGTTTTTT.

This chain joins TRBV4-3 and TRBJ1-4; D call uncertain. V dropped 0 bases and J dropped 8 bases, with 7 bases sitting between them. This CDR3 contains 13 residues. The germline CDR1 and CDR2 sequences are LGHNA and YSLEER. The CDR3: CASSQDSLEKLFF. CDR3 coding DNA: TGCGCCAGCAGCCAAGACTCGCTAGAAAAACTGTTTTTT.

A word on this clone: Mismatch with germline at one junction end may stem from a read error. The rearrangement joins TRBV7-7 to TRBJ2-7; 8 bases are shared with TRBD1. Per germline, CDR1 SSHAT and CDR2 FNYEAQ (reference sequence). The CDR3 totals 15 residues. CDR3 nucleotides: TGTGCTAGCAGCTCGGGACAGGTCGGGGAGTACGAGCAGTACTTC. Encoded protein: CASSSGQVGEYEQYF.

The chain combines TRBV5-4 with TRBJ1-3; no clear D. V was clipped by 4 bases and J by 2 bases, with 10 bases between them. The germline V gene has CDR1 SGHNT and CDR2 YYREEE (reference sequence). The CDR3 has 14 residues. CDR3 coding DNA: TGTGCCAGCAGCAACGGTCTTCCTGGAAACACCATATATTTT. It encodes CASSNGLPGNTIYF.

This chain uses TRBV15 with TRBJ1-2, with 8 bases aligning to TRBD1. Germline values: CDR1 LNHNV, CDR2 YYDKDF (reference sequence). The CDR3 length is 14 residues. V was pared by 5 bases and J by 8 bases, with 10 bases of the junction left unmatched. The CDR3 protein is CATSGDRMGLGYTF. As DNA, the CDR3 is TGTGCCACCAGCGGGGACAGGATGGGGCTAGGCTACACCTTC.

The V call is TRBV27, the J call TRBJ2-1, with TRBD1 matching over 8 bases. This CDR3 comprises 14 residues. In germline, CDR1 is MNHEY, CDR2 SMNVEV (reference sequence). Losses at the gene ends were 3 bases for V and 7 bases for J; bases not matched to a gene: 5. The CDR3 region has the DNA TGTGCCAGCAGTTTGGACAGGGCGGAAAATGAGCAGTTCTTC. Translated: CASSLDRAENEQFF.

The CDR3 nucleotides read TGTGCCAGCAGCGCCGACAGGCAGGCCTACGAGCAGTACTTC. It is translated as CASSADRQAYEQYF. The chain has TRBV9 and TRBJ2-7, with D maybe TRBD1 (6 bases). CDR1 is SGDLS, CDR2 YYNGEE, per germline. V was trimmed by 3 bases and J by 2 bases, leaving 12 bases between them. This CDR3 spans 14 amino acids.

This sequence joins TRBV5-1 and TRBJ2-1; TRBD1 is a possible D gene (6 bases). This CDR3 has 15 amino acids. Trimming removed 4 bases at V and 0 bases at J, with 11 bases between. CDR1 SGHRS and CDR2 YFSETQ come from the germline V gene. CDR3 sequence (DNA): TGCGCCAGCAGCGTTCGGGACAACTCCTACAATGAGCAGTTCTTC. It specifies CASSVRDNSYNEQFF.

In this sample, this clone turned up once. CDR3 loop: CASSGQGNTEAFF. The CDR3 region has the DNA TGTGCCAGCAGCGGACAGGGGAACACTGAAGCTTTCTTT. The V and J genes are TRBV7-3 and TRBJ1-1, with TRBD1 matching over 8 bases. V was clipped by 5 bases and J by 1 base; unmatched bases: 0. Germline assignment: CDR1 SGHTA and CDR2 FQGTGA. The CDR3 consists of 13 residues.

This sequence joins TRBV5-4 and TRBJ2-7; D uncertain. Trimming shortened V by 0 bases and J by 4 bases, and 17 bases separated the two germline ends. Germline values: CDR1 SGHNT, CDR2 YYREEE (reference sequence). The CDR3 has 16 residues. This CDR3 is CASSLDLGDSFYEQYF. In DNA form, the CDR3 reads TGTGCCAGCAGCTTGGATCTCGGAGACTCGTTTTACGAGCAGTACTTC.

This rearrangement joins TRBV6-6 to TRBJ1-2, with D possibly being TRBD1 (5 bases). V dropped 5 bases and J dropped 3 bases, with 10 bases sitting between them. Germline CDR1 MNHNY, CDR2 SVGAGI (reference sequence). The length of the CDR3 is 13 residues. CDR3 sequence: CASSRGYDYGYTF. The CDR3 DNA follows: TGTGCCAGCAGTCGGGGGTATGACTATGGCTACACCTTC.

V usage is TRBV5-1 and J usage is TRBJ1-2, with 8 positions matching TRBD1. The CDR3 runs to 14 residues. In germline, CDR1 is SGHRS, CDR2 YFSETQ. V dropped 6 bases and J dropped 4; count of bases not matched to a gene: 8. This chain's CDR3 is CASTVTGDSYGYTF. The CDR3 bases are TGCGCCAGCACCGTGACAGGGGACAGCTATGGCTACACCTTC. The full variable domain, in which reference TRBV5-1 and TRBJ1-2 provide the parts outside the CDR3, is KAGVTQTPRYLIKTRGQQVTLSCSPISGHRSVSWYQQTPGQGLQFLFEYFSETQRNKGNFPGRFSGRQFSNSRSEMNVSTLELGDSALYLCASTVTGDSYGYTFGSGTRLTVV.

This rearrangement joins TRBV6-5 to TRBJ2-2; tentatively, D is TRBD2 (6 bases). V gave up 0 bases and J gave up 6 bases, with 8 bases separating them. This CDR3 has 14 amino acids. Germline values: CDR1 MNHEY, CDR2 SVGAGI. CDR3 nucleotides: TGTGCCAGCAGTTACTCTGGGGAGGCCGGGGAGCTGTTTTTT. Translation: CASSYSGEAGELFF.

This chain links TRBV9 with TRBJ1-1; weak D call: TRBD1 (6 bases). The V gene's germline CDR1 is SGDLS and CDR2 YYNGEE. The CDR3 spans 14 residues. V lost 2 bases and J lost 0, with 8 bases in between. CDR3 DNA sequence: TGTGCCAGCAGCGTTACAGGGATGAACACTGAAGCTTTCTTT. Its protein is CASSVTGMNTEAFF.

The chain recombines TRBV4-1 with TRBJ2-7; 7 nucleotides match TRBD1. CDR1 MGHRA and CDR2 YSYEKL come from the germline V gene. V lost 2 bases to trimming and J lost 2 bases; unmatched junction nucleotides: 15. The CDR3 has 18 amino acids. CDR3 region: CASSQRGDRASSPYEQYF. CDR3 coding DNA: TGCGCCAGCAGCCAAAGGGGTGACAGGGCCTCATCCCCCTACGAGCAGTACTTC.

This chain uses TRBV30 with TRBJ1-2, with D uncertain. There are 13 residues in the CDR3. Deletions cut 2 bases from V and 0 bases from J, with 7 bases between. Germline V lookup: CDR1 GTSNPN, CDR2 SVGIG (reference sequence). CDR3 amino acids: CAWSQQTNYGYTF. The CDR3 DNA reads as TGTGCCTGGAGTCAACAGACTAACTATGGCTACACCTTC.

The chain couples TRBV9 to TRBJ1-6, with D uncertain. The CDR3 loop spans 15 amino acids. CDR1 is SGDLS and CDR2 is YYNGEE in the germline V gene. Trimming left V 4 bases short and J 9 bases short, with 17 bases between. CDR3 DNA sequence: TGTGCCAGCAGCACCGGAGGAGCCGGATCTTCACCCCTCCACTTT. Its translation is CASSTGGAGSSPLHF.

The rearrangement links TRBV30 to TRBJ2-5; TRBD2 agrees at 10 bases. Losses at the gene ends were 5 bases for V and 2 bases for J; bases not matched to a gene: 5. CDR1 GTSNPN and CDR2 SVGIG come from the germline V gene (reference sequence). The CDR3 covers 14 residues. The CDR3 sequence is CAWCHSGGQETQYF. As DNA, the CDR3 is TGTGCCTGGTGCCATAGCGGGGGGCAAGAGACCCAGTACTTC.